One T cell receptor (beta chain) is described in this entry. Its target is unknown. Using immunoSEQ multiplex PCR, the repertoire was profiled, and TCRdb retains in-frame clones only, with some absent. The profile shows approximately 70,000 clones, around 94% of them singletons. The data were obtained in a study of OX40 agonist ivuxolimab in advanced cancers. Study-level background: Ivuxolimab, which patients received intravenously every 2 weeks, was dosed at 0.01 to 10 mg/kg. Study findings and constraints: Expanded peripheral T cells had an undetermined antigen specificity.

CDR1 is SEHNR and CDR2 is FQNEAQ in the germline V gene (reference sequence). This CDR3 has 16 residues. V gave up 3 bases and J gave up 3 bases, with 15 bases separating them. V and J are TRBV7-9 and TRBJ2-1, with unresolved D. The specimen was CD4+ or CD8+ T cells sorted from blood, collected in a trial of the OX40 agonist ivuxolimab. The receptor's source is an adult with an advanced solid tumor such as melanoma, head and neck, liver or kidney cancer. This chain's CDR3 is CASSFIRLRNYNEQFF. The CDR3 DNA is TGTGCCAGCAGCTTTATCCGACTCCGAAACTACAATGAGCAGTTCTTC.